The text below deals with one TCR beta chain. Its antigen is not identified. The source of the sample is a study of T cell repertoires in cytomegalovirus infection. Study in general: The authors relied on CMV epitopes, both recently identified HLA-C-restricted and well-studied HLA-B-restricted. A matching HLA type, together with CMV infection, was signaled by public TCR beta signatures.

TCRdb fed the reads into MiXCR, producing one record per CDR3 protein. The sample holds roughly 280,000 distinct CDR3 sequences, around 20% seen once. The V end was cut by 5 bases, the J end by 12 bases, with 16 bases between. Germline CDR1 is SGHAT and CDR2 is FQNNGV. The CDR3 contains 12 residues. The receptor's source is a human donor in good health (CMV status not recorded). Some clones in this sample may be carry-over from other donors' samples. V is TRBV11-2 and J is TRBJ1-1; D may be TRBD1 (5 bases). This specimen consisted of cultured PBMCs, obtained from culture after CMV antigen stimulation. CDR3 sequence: CASSLAGVETFF. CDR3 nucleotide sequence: TGTGCCAGCAGCCTCGCGGGGGTAGAAACTTTCTTT.